A single sample gave rise to the 16 T cell receptor beta chains below, sequenced in a study of OX40 agonist ivuxolimab in advanced cancers. Produced via immunoSEQ multiplex PCR; TCRdb's table is partial and in-frame only. The data contain approximately 100,000 clones, over 75% of them seen just once; the ten biggest clones take up more than 0.25%. The specimen was CD4+ or CD8+ T cells sorted from blood, collected in a trial of the OX40 agonist ivuxolimab. These receptors were collected from an adult with an advanced solid tumor such as melanoma, head and neck, liver or kidney cancer.

This clone has just one count. This rearrangement joins TRBV5-4 to TRBJ1-3; D uncertain. V was clipped by 4 bases and J by 4 bases, with 15 bases between them. CDR3 length: 15 residues. CDR1 and CDR2 from the germline V gene are SGHNT and YYREEE (reference sequence). CDR3 in amino acids: CASSGRGGGGNTIYF. DNA for the CDR3: TGTGCCAGCAGCGGAAGAGGAGGCGGCGGAAACACCATATATTTT. Complete variable domain (other parts from reference TRBV5-4 and TRBJ1-3): ETGVTQSPTHLIKTRGQQVTLRCSSQSGHNTVSWYQQALGQGPQFIFQYYREEENGRGNFPPRFSGLQFPNYSSELNVNALELDDSALYLCASSGRGGGGNTIYFGEGSWLTVV.

The V and J genes are TRBV14 and TRBJ1-1; D call uncertain. The V end was cut by 5 bases, the J end by 3 bases, with 10 bases between. This CDR3 is 13 amino acids long. Germline V gene lookup returns CDR1 SGHDN and CDR2 FVKESK. In DNA, the CDR3 is TGTGCCAGCAGCGCCCAAGGGTACACTGAAGCTTTCTTT. It codes for CASSAQGYTEAFF.

V usage is TRBV5-1 and J usage is TRBJ2-3, with D hard to call. V was trimmed by 4 bases and J by 0 bases, leaving 15 bases between them. This CDR3 is built from 16 residues. The germline V gene encodes CDR1 SGHRS and CDR2 YFSETQ. The CDR3 DNA sequence: TGCGCCAGCAGCGTCACCGCAGGACCCAGCACAGATACGCAGTATTTT. Encoded protein: CASSVTAGPSTDTQYF.

In DNA form, the CDR3 reads TGTGCCAGCTCACCAACCGGGACTAGTCGCTACAATGAGCAGTTCTTC. Translating it yields CASSPTGTSRYNEQFF. The chain joins TRBV18 to TRBJ2-1; 8 nucleotides agree with TRBD2. Germline V gene data show CDR1 as KGHSH and CDR2 as LQKENI. The J segment lost 3 bases and the V segment lost 2 bases, leaving 6 bases of the junction unmatched. The length of the CDR3 is 16 residues.

J is TRBJ1-4 and V is TRBV28, with a tentative D call TRBD1 (5 bases). The CDR3 is made up of 16 amino acids. The germline V gene has CDR1 MDHEN and CDR2 SYDVKM. V lost 7 bases and J 4 bases, leaving 19 bases between the germline ends. The CDR3, as DNA: TGTGCCAGCACCCCCGGGGGAGGGACCCGTAATGAAAAACTGTTTTTT. This encodes CASTPGGGTRNEKLFF.

For this clone: Because the CDR3's place on the DNA is in doubt, the DNA is left out and the CDR3 is given as listed by TCRdb. This chain's CDR3 is CASSFGTGSFF. The rearrangement joins TRBV28 to TRBJ2-1; no check of the table's D call, TRBD1, against the DNA was made. CDR1 is MDHEN and CDR2 is SYDVKM in the germline V gene. The CDR3 has 11 residues if both end residues are counted.

The chain joins TRBV6-1 to TRBJ1-3; the D is unclear. Per the germline V gene, CDR1 is MNHNS and CDR2 is SASEGT. Deletions cut 6 bases from V and 5 bases from J, with 11 bases between. The CDR3 contains 13 residues. For the CDR3, the DNA is TGTGCCAGCAGGTCCGAGCCCCGAAACACCATATATTTT. Its protein product is CASRSEPRNTIYF.

The genes are TRBV19 and TRBJ1-5; 7 bases line up with TRBD1. The CDR3 extends over 15 amino acids. CDR1 is LNHDA and CDR2 is SQIVND in the germline V gene (reference sequence). With V trimmed by 3 bases and J by 7 bases, 9 bases remained unmatched. CDR3 amino acids: CASSILDRVWQPQHF. The DNA of the CDR3 is TGTGCCAGTAGTATTCTCGACAGGGTCTGGCAGCCCCAGCATTTT. Drawing the rest from reference TRBV19 and TRBJ1-5, the complete variable domain is DGGITQSPKYLFRKEGQNVTLSCEQNLNHDAMYWYRQDPGQGLRLIYYSQIVNDFQKGDIAEGYSVSREKKESFPLTVTSAQKNPTAFYLCASSILDRVWQPQHFGDGTRLSIL.

The V call is TRBV29-1, the J call TRBJ1-5; D is uncertain. This CDR3 region has 12 residues. Germline V gene sequence: CDR1 SQVTM, CDR2 ANQGSEA. V shed 4 bases and J shed 3 bases, with 7 bases lying between them. The CDR3 region has the DNA TGCAGCGTTGGCGAGGTCAATCAGCCCCAGCATTTT. Encoded protein: CSVGEVNQPQHF.

V and J are TRBV5-5 and TRBJ2-1, with TRBD1 matching over 7 bases. The trim removed 1 base at V and 10 bases at J, leaving 14 bases unmatched. The CDR3 runs 16 residues. The V gene's germline CDR1 is SGHKS and CDR2 YYEKEE (reference sequence). CDR3 sequence reads: CASSLTGQVLSGEQFF. CDR3 coding DNA: TGTGCCAGCAGCTTGACCGGACAGGTCCTTTCGGGGGAGCAGTTCTTC.

V usage is TRBV6-6 and J usage is TRBJ2-1; 8 positions match TRBD2. V dropped 2 bases and J dropped 9; count of bases not matched to a gene: 9. The CDR3 has 15 amino acids. CDR1 is MNHNY, CDR2 SVGAGI, per germline (reference sequence). DNA of the CDR3: TGTGCCAGCAGTTACGGTAGCGGGATCCATGGTGAGCAGTTCTTC. It specifies CASSYGSGIHGEQFF.

The rearrangement uses TRBV30 and TRBJ2-5; 7 bases line up with TRBD2. The CDR3 length is 16 residues. Trimming cost V 0 bases and J 4 bases; bases outside gene matches: 11. Germline V lookup: CDR1 GTSNPN, CDR2 SVGIG (reference sequence). CDR3 in amino acids: CAWSVASGGFGETQYF. In DNA, the CDR3 is TGTGCCTGGAGTGTAGCCTCCGGGGGGTTCGGAGAGACCCAGTACTTC. Based on the CDR3 plus reference TRBV30 and TRBJ2-5, the full variable domain is SQTIHQWPATLVQPVGSPLSLECTVEGTSNPNLYWYRQAAGRGLQLLFYSVGIGQISSEVPQNLSASRPQDRQFILSSKKLLLSDSGFYLCAWSVASGGFGETQYFGPGTRLLVL.

V gene TRBV7-2 combines with J gene TRBJ2-1, with a possible D match to TRBD2 (6 bases). This CDR3 has 16 residues. The V end was cut by 5 bases, the J end by 6 bases, with 20 bases between. Germline V gene data show CDR1 as SGHTA and CDR2 as FQGNSA. CDR3 residues: CASSLFTAGVSNEQFF. The DNA of the CDR3 is TGTGCCAGCAGCCTATTCACAGCGGGCGTTTCCAATGAGCAGTTCTTC.

J is TRBJ2-5 and V is TRBV10-2; 9 positions agree with TRBD1. This CDR3 has 14 residues. The ends lost 4 bases at V and 6 bases at J; junction bases unmatched: 6. Germline assignment: CDR1 WSHSY and CDR2 SAAADI. The DNA for the CDR3 is TGCGCCAGCAGTGGACAGGGGGTCGGGCAGACCCAGTACTTC. It translates to CASSGQGVGQTQYF.

This chain joins TRBV11-2 and TRBJ2-1; D is ambiguous. The CDR3 runs to 15 residues. The V gene lost 1 base and the J gene lost 3 bases, with 10 bases spanning the gap. Germline loops: CDR1 SGHAT, CDR2 FQNNGV. The CDR3 reads CASSLGSGYYNEQFF. The CDR3 DNA sequence: TGTGCCAGCAGCTTAGGGTCGGGTTACTACAATGAGCAGTTCTTC.

The chain combines TRBV28 with TRBJ2-1; 8 bases are a match to TRBD1. The germline gives CDR1 MDHEN, CDR2 SYDVKM. With V trimmed by 6 bases and J by 0 bases, 7 bases remained unmatched. The CDR3 sequence is 16 residues long. CDR3 DNA: TGTGCCAGCAGCTCACAGGGGGTGAGCTCCTACAATGAGCAGTTCTTC. It codes for CASSSQGVSSYNEQFF. The full variable domain, with the rest looked up from reference TRBV28 and TRBJ2-1, is DVKVTQSSRYLVKRTGEKVFLECVQDMDHENMFWYRQDPGLGLRLIYFSYDVKMKEKGDIPEGYSVSREKKERFSLILESASTNQTSMYLCASSSQGVSSYNEQFFGPGTRLTVL.